A selection of T cell receptor beta chains follows, all from one sample in a study of shared T cell receptors in the human thymus. Assay used: immunoSEQ multiplex PCR; TCRdb lists only in-frame clones, some missing. The sample lists 630,000 or so clones, approximately 89% occurring once. This sample also appeared in a second study, on human thymus T cells.

Sequenced material: thymocytes. The receptors were sampled from a boy less than two years old with a congenital heart defect. Both conserved end residues are part of each CDR3. The D gene is left open where the match is weak. Clone sizes are given selectively: once, few, many, or a class where the clone is expanded.

TRBV19	TRBJ2-2	NA	NA	CASSINLGGSGELFF	TGTGCCAGTAGTATTAATCTTGGGGGGTCCGGGGAGCTGTTTTTT
TRBV7-5	TRBJ2-7	NA	NA	CARSSRQTSYEQYF	TGTGCCAGAAGCTCACGACAGACCTCCTACGAGCAGTACTTC
TRBV6-5	TRBJ2-7	NA	NA	CASRKLRDNSPEQYF	TGTGCCAGCAGAAAACTCCGGGACAACTCCCCCGAGCAGTACTTC
TRBV27	TRBJ2-7	once	NA	CASSPVAFDYEQYF	TGTGCCAGCAGCCCGGTTGCCTTCGACTACGAGCAGTACTTC
TRBV27	TRBJ1-6	once	NA	CASSATGESPLHF	TGTGCCAGCAGTGCGACAGGAGAATCACCCCTCCACTTT
TRBV4-2	TRBJ2-3	NA	TRBD1	CASSQGDRFTDTQYF	TGTGCCAGCAGCCAAGGGGACAGGTTCACAGATACGCAGTATTTT
TRBV6-6	TRBJ2-7	NA	NA	CASSSPYGQYF	TGTGCCAGCAGTTCCCCCTACGGGCAGTACTTC
TRBV10-2	TRBJ1-1	NA	NA	CASSDPGSEAFF	TGCGCCAGCAGTGACCCCGGGAGTGAAGCTTTCTTT
TRBV4-1	TRBJ2-1	NA	NA	CASSQVLAGLYNEQFF	TGCGCCAGCAGCCAAGTCCTGGCGGGACTCTACAATGAGCAGTTCTTC
TRBV28	TRBJ1-1	once	NA	CASSLLSRVSSTAGGGDENTEAFF	TGTGCCAGCAGTTTATTATCGCGGGTTTCGTCTACCGCGGGTGGCGGAGACGAGAACACTGAAGCTTTCTTT
TRBV9	TRBJ1-1	once	TRBD1	CASSPRQGALSTEAFF	TGTGCCAGCAGCCCAAGACAGGGGGCTCTAAGCACTGAAGCTTTCTTT
TRBV4-3	TRBJ1-1	NA	NA	CASSHGGGDNTEAFF	TGCGCCAGCAGCCACGGTGGAGGGGACAACACTGAAGCTTTCTTT
TRBV5-1	TRBJ2-7	NA	NA	CASSYERTAKTCEQYF	TGCGCCAGCAGCTATGAACGGACAGCCAAAACCTGCGAGCAGTACTTC
TRBV10-2	TRBJ1-5	NA	TRBD1	CASSDNPVSGGLGLYQPQHF	TGCGCCAGCAGTGACAACCCGGTGTCAGGGGGCCTCGGCCTTTATCAGCCCCAGCATTTT
TRBV27	TRBJ1-1	few	NA	CASSPRGMNTEAFF	TGTGCCAGCAGTCCCAGGGGTATGAACACTGAAGCTTTCTTT
TRBV9	TRBJ1-1	NA	TRBD1	CASSRQGSHAFF	TGTGCCAGCAGCCGACAGGGATCGCATGCTTTCTTT
TRBV5-8	TRBJ1-5	NA	NA	CASSLAPPGQGEGNQPQHF	TGTGCCAGCAGCTTGGCCCCTCCCGGGCAGGGCGAGGGCAATCAGCCCCAGCATTTT
TRBV11-3	TRBJ1-1	NA	NA	CASSLGGRRNTEAFF	TGTGCCAGCAGCTTAGGGGGCCGCCGGAACACTGAAGCTTTCTTT
TRBV7-6	TRBJ2-7	NA	TRBD1	CASSEKDRAYEQYF	TGTGCCAGCAGCGAGAAGGACAGGGCCTACGAGCAGTACTTC
TRBV29-1	TRBJ2-5	NA	TRBD2	CSVEGGVREFETQYF	TGCAGCGTTGAAGGAGGCGTGCGGGAGTTTGAGACCCAGTACTTC
TRBV4-3	TRBJ1-2	NA	NA	CASSQHWRAWGYTF	TGCGCCAGCAGCCAACATTGGCGGGCATGGGGCTACACCTTC
TRBV30	TRBJ2-1	NA	TRBD2	CAWSPSGRTSYNEQFF	TGTGCCTGGAGTCCGAGCGGGAGGACCTCCTACAATGAGCAGTTCTTC
TRBV14	TRBJ1-3	NA	TRBD1	CASRGQGETGNTIYF	TGTGCCAGCAGGGGACAGGGGGAAACTGGAAACACCATATATTTT
TRBV14	TRBJ1-2	NA	TRBD1	CASSLGQGMGGYTF	TGTGCCAGCAGCCTTGGACAGGGAATGGGCGGCTACACCTTC
TRBV14	TRBJ2-3	NA	NA	CASSQDWAGRSTDTQYF	TGTGCCAGCAGCCAAGATTGGGCGGGACGAAGCACAGATACGCAGTATTTT
TRBV6-1	TRBJ1-1	NA	TRBD1	CASSELGRGQPPEAFF	TGTGCCAGCAGTGAATTAGGTAGGGGACAGCCGCCTGAAGCTTTCTTT
TRBV19	TRBJ1-5	few	NA	CASSIVLGSSNQPQHF	TGTGCCAGTAGTATCGTACTTGGGAGTAGCAATCAGCCCCAGCATTTT
TRBV10-2	TRBJ2-6	NA	NA	CASSERVSGANVLTF	TGCGCCAGCAGTGAGCGGGTCTCTGGGGCCAACGTCCTGACTTTC
TRBV28	TRBJ1-1	once	TRBD1	CASSDRAEAFF	TGTGCCAGCAGTGACAGGGCTGAAGCTTTCTTT
TRBV28	TRBJ2-2	few	NA	CASSSSLSGELFF	TGTGCCAGCAGTTCCTCGCTTAGTGGGGAGCTGTTTTTT
TRBV7-2	TRBJ2-1	NA	TRBD1	CASSGGQGYNEQFF	TGTGCCAGCAGCGGGGGACAGGGGTACAATGAGCAGTTCTTC
TRBV5-4	TRBJ2-3	few	NA	CASSFRRAGTDTQYF	TGTGCCAGCAGCTTCAGGAGGGCCGGCACAGATACGCAGTATTTT
TRBV5-1	TRBJ2-1	NA	TRBD2	CASSLAGLAYNEQFF	TGCGCCAGCAGCTTGGCGGGACTAGCCTACAATGAGCAGTTCTTC
TRBV19	TRBJ1-1	NA	TRBD1	CASSMDRGLSEAFF	TGTGCCAGTAGTATGGACAGGGGGCTATCTGAAGCTTTCTTT
TRBV25-1	TRBJ2-1	NA	NA	CASSEYRAAYNEQFF	TGTGCCAGCAGCGAGTACAGGGCAGCCTACAATGAGCAGTTCTTC
TRBV4-3	TRBJ1-1	once	NA	CASSLEGGTYEAFF	TGCGCCAGCAGTCTAGAAGGGGGAACTTACGAAGCTTTCTTT
TRBV5-5	TRBJ1-1	NA	NA	CASSHVIVSGHEAFF	TGTGCCAGCAGCCACGTAATTGTTTCCGGACATGAAGCTTTCTTT
TRBV11-2	TRBJ1-1	NA	NA	CASSPRTIPLATEAFF	TGTGCCAGCAGCCCTCGGACAATTCCCTTAGCCACTGAAGCTTTCTTT
TRBV28	TRBJ1-4	few	NA	CASSFSISGNEKLFF	TGTGCCAGCAGTTTCTCGATCAGCGGCAATGAAAAACTGTTTTTT
TRBV12-5	TRBJ2-3	NA	TRBD2	CASGRAASGFTDTQYF	TGTGCTAGTGGTCGGGCGGCTAGCGGATTCACAGATACGCAGTATTTT
TRBV4-3	TRBJ1-1	NA	NA	CASSHGGRGKEAFF	TGCGCCAGCAGCCACGGCGGGCGGGGAAAAGAAGCTTTCTTT